Sequencing of this TCR beta chain was carried out in a study of cytomegalovirus exposure and HLA in healthy donors (dated by TCRdb to 2016 to 2017). At the level of the whole study: An earlier analysis of several hundred of the donors reported 250 to 300 Gb of sequence data and about 100 million unique TCR beta sequences from approximately 180 million T cells. The study aimed to test whether cataloging public T cell receptors could reveal signatures of past pathogen exposure. Besides the first cohort of roughly 660 subjects, a separate validation cohort made up of 120 different subjects was used. Roughly five DR-DQ haplotypes were handled as single units for association and clustering, since linkage in the cohort was strong. Alongside the repertoire data, information on donor age, sex, ethnicity and CMV serostatus was compiled. Rather than using new phenotypic data, the later analysis identified candidate immune exposures from TCR beta sequences and from how often those sequences occurred across donors. The genetic ancestry cluster associated with self-reported Caucasian donors included over 80% of the roughly 400 genotyped donors. A later analysis re-analyzed previously published TCR beta repertoires from roughly 600 donors and added high-resolution HLA genotyping to study TCR occurrence patterns. Typing coverage differed by locus: A, B, C, DRB1 and DQB1 were typed in roughly 620-640 donors, DQA1 in about 550, DPA1 in some 610, and DPB1 in 472. An earlier analysis of 587 of the donors used high-throughput TCR beta sequencing to judge whether each TCR beta V gene segment behaved as functional or pseudogenic. Among 300 to 500 genotyped donors of the cohort, an average of around 250,000 unique TCR beta nucleotide sequences was sequenced per donor, of which about 19% were non-productive. Roughly 300 gigabases of sequencing data and around 85 million unique TCR sequences made up an early release that covered around 640 HLA-typed donors. A later genetic analysis used genome-wide SNP genotypes for about 55% of the 666 donors, treating that subset as a discovery cohort. Every repertoire in the discovery cohort had been generated on one and the same sequencing platform. To predict cytomegalovirus infection status, the study brought together high-throughput TCR immunosequencing, statistical association of individual TCRs with disease status, and machine learning. The study used immunosequencing to profile the T cell repertoires of 600 to 850 subjects and linked those repertoires to cytomegalovirus serostatus. Both class I and class II loci were covered by HLA typing, at four-digit resolution. Results the study describes overall, beyond this receptor: In a later analysis, around 17,000 TCR beta sequences were associated with specific HLA alleles at a false discovery rate of 0.05. Because counts were too low, seventeen rarely observed V segments, including chromosome 9 orphons, were excluded from the earlier analysis of around 590 of the donors. Roughly uniform sequencing depth across donors was assumed in presence/absence analyses, although this assumption may not hold. A later analysis found that HLA-associated TCR beta chains were more clonally expanded and had lower generation probabilities than equally common non-associated chains. A few of the identified cytomegalovirus-associated TCR beta chains were confirmed in vitro to be specific for cytomegalovirus antigens. This cohort had only TCR beta chains sequenced, and the lack of alpha or paired-chain data limited which features could be detected. Because the 87-base-pair reads could not distinguish some IMGT-functional V segments, including TRBV6-2 and TRBV6-3, those segments were excluded. In both the original and validation cohorts, the classifier was reported to diagnose cytomegalovirus status with high specificity and sensitivity. An earlier analysis of around 540 of the donors showed that most TCR beta V segments appeared in productive rearrangements either about 90% or about 30% of the time, which broadly matched IMGT annotations. Linkage disequilibrium might explain the correlated functional status among segregating V segments, but an unknown experimental factor could not be ruled out. The authors suggested that the approach could potentially be generalized to other disease states and immunological phenotypes. Immune exposure information for the cohort was limited to CMV serostatus. A cluster of highly shared sequence variants was judged likely to represent a technical artifact of the sequencing pipeline. A later analysis reported that several top co-occurrence clusters appeared linked to parvovirus B19, influenza, CMV and Epstein-Barr virus. Compared with the roughly 720-donor mean, donors in an Asian-associated ancestry cluster had fewer N-insertions in productive TCRs, according to a later genetic analysis. Most TCR sequences were observed very rarely across donors, whereas some public TCRs were present in many individuals. In a later analysis, most CMV-associated TCR beta chains were found to appear HLA-restricted, with HLA associations seemingly driven largely by CMV exposure. In a later analysis, the rate of TCR association differed among HLA loci, with DRB1 alleles having the most associated TCRs and HLA-C alleles having the fewest. A further reported finding was that TCR beta sequences accurately predicted the HLA-A and HLA-B alleles for most subjects in the first cohort. The study listed 150 to 200 TCR beta chains as associated with cytomegalovirus. HLA typing was unavailable for some donors at each locus, so association tests used only the typed subset. An association between a missense DCLRE1C variant and V-gene and J-gene trimming of TCR beta chains was found in a later genetic analysis and replicated in an independent cohort. When HLA alleles, especially DR and DQ, strongly co-occurred, attributing TCR associations to individual alleles was difficult.

The cohort consisted of 666 healthy bone marrow donors. At the time of sampling, every cohort member was nominally healthy, though immune exposures that went unrecorded were likely present. The donor was CMV seronegative and belonged to the group of over 300 seronegative cohort members. A peripheral blood sample was provided by each donor, and peripheral blood mononuclear cells were used for TCR beta sequencing. The Qiagen DNeasy Blood Extraction Kit was used to extract genomic DNA from the blood cell samples. The library was built by means of the immunoSEQ multiplex PCR assay. For the multiplex PCR, a mixture combining 60 forward primers for TCR Vbeta segments and 13 reverse primers for TCR Jbeta segments was used. A multiplex PCR assay on genomic DNA amplified the CDR3 region of rearranged TCR beta genes. Amplified TCR beta libraries were sequenced as 87-base-pair reads on the Illumina HiSeq System. For the original study's pipeline: In a later analysis, approximately 74 million unique TCR beta chains were counted across the 650 to 700 repertoires, and roughly 11 million of these chains were shared by at least two donors. To remove PCR and sequencing errors, raw reads were error-corrected and collapsed into unique sequences using a nearest-neighbor algorithm that merged closely related sequences. Alignment of CDR3 sequences to IMGT reference sequences was used to assign V, D and J gene segments. For a sequence to be retained, at least a six-nucleotide match to both a V gene segment and a J gene segment was required. A rearrangement counted as productive if the CDR3 had no stop codons and remained in frame with V and J, and every other rearrangement counted as non-productive. Following IMGT convention, CDR3 was defined as the stretch from the second conserved V-encoded cysteine up to the conserved J-encoded phenylalanine. In an earlier analysis of approximately 500 of the donors, sequences lacking an unambiguous match to a single V gene segment were excluded. In an earlier analysis of a few hundred of the donors, V segments were called functional above 56.7% productive rearrangements and were called segregating when the between-donor standard deviation exceeded 5%. A statistical classification framework was built to diagnose cytomegalovirus status from the catalog of TCR beta chain sequences. V and J gene assignment, in a later analysis, came from comparing TCR nucleotide sequences with IMGT/GENE-DB human TR gene sequences. The TCRdist pipeline was used in a later analysis to assign CDR3 sequences and most-parsimonious VDJ recombination scenarios. In a later analysis, each TCR beta chain was defined by its CDR3 amino acid sequence together with its V-gene family, and reads without a unique V-gene family were excluded. A later analysis removed roughly 590 highly shared, low-generation-probability nucleotide sequences to deal with suspected cross-contamination and a sequencing artifact. For each public chain, a later analysis derived a clonal expansion index from normalized ranks of inferred template counts within each repertoire. A later analysis computed generation probabilities with a VDJ recombination model fitted to out-of-frame rearrangements, and checked the results against IGoR. In a later analysis, hypergeometric tests were used to score TCR-TCR, TCR-HLA and TCR-CMV co-occurrence, with a repertoire-size bias correction applied to TCR pairs. A later analysis estimated false discovery rates by permuting HLA or CMV assignments 20 times. In a later analysis, co-occurring TCRs were grouped using DBSCAN, and TCRdist sequence similarity was added for clustering within HLA-allele-positive subsets. Repertoires with fewer than 30,000 or more than 120,000 public chains, plus five repertoires with anomalous nucleotide sharing, were excluded from co-occurrence clustering. TCRdb holds this immuneACCESS table with in-frame rearrangements only. Some clones are missing; in checked studies, unresolved V genes explain under half, and the rest has no known cause. From that table come the V and J calls and clone size; the DNA was used to work out D and trimming. In this sample the table shows some 180,000 clones, roughly 79% of which occur a single time. The ten largest clones capture 2.9% of the sample.

Comments on this clone: What antigen it recognizes has not been identified. There are no base qualities to consult, and no much larger clone falls within one base.

CDR1 SGDLS and CDR2 YYNGEE were looked up in the germline V gene. V lost 4 bases and J lost 0 bases; the stretch between them is 8 bases long. Counted from cysteine to phenylalanine, this CDR3 has 14 amino acids. CDR3 DNA only is kept here, 42 bases in frame from base 1. The source of this sequence is a male donor in good health and CMV-seronegative. Sequencing was done on a sample of PBMCs. This chain is built from TRBV9 and TRBJ2-1; the D gene is not confidently resolved. The CDR3 reads CASSRFGSYNEQFF. The DNA reads TGTGCCAGCAGCAGATTCGGCTCCTACAATGAGCAGTTCTTC.